These T cell receptor beta chains were read from a single sample in a study of read filtering for tumor transcriptome and immune sequencing. One entry per CDR3 protein, called by TCRdb with MiXCR from the reads. The top ten clones hold approximately 11% of a sample with 100,000 to 150,000 distinct CDR3 sequences, 10% to 15% of them seen once. The sample was a population of CD138-negative cells sorted from bone marrow. The receptors shown here come from a donor at least 40 years old with multiple myeloma. Both conserved end residues are part of each CDR3. Fields, in order: clone size, V gene, CDR3 protein. Clone size appears in some rows only: once, few, many, or a class for an expanded clone.

many,TRBV7-8,CASSLAQLAGALYNEQFF
many,TRBV28,CATLTAQETQYF
many,TRBV4-1,CASSQDEGSEAFF
many,TRBV5-1,CASSFGPSAPEAFF
few,TRBV4-2,CASSQPSGQANTEAFF
many,TRBV11-2,CASSLNGQGADEQFF
-,TRBV11-2,CASSPTHSDRATQYF
many,TRBV30,CAWSEGGAGAQYF
few,TRBV5-1,CASSPGRSRDTIYF
many,TRBV3-1,CASSQRVDHAGELFF
many,TRBV18,CASSPGLAGVEQFF
many,TRBV12-3/TRBV12-4,CASSLGGPGEAFF
-,TRBV6-5,CVSSRGAGGQETQYF
many,TRBV3-1,CASSFPGLAGGKGQFF
many,TRBV4-1,CASSHGQYGDEQYF
-,TRBV27,CASSLVTGSGELFF
many,TRBV28,CASRPGTGPWNEQFF
few,TRBV12-3/TRBV12-4,CASTRTSGGHNEQFF
many,TRBV11-2,CASSLTSVYNEQFF
few,TRBV7-2,CASSPQAQAGNEQYF
many,TRBV9,CASSVTDETYNEQFF
many,TRBV20-1,CSARDRVGQKGNEQFF
many,TRBV19,CASSMRGRLARSTDTQYF
many,TRBV6-5,CASSHPGGPMMNTEAFF
few,TRBV14,CASSLGGTAETQYF
many,TRBV20-1,CSAKTGGTETQYF
many,TRBV20-1,CSATTGTSGDTGELFF
many,TRBV12-3/TRBV12-4,CASSKQGTGMGEKLFF
many,TRBV28,CASSPSRAGAPSGANVLTF
-,TRBV3-1,CASSKKGGQPQHF
few,TRBV20-1,CSARDGRRGDTGELFF
-,TRBV5-1,CASRTTTREVETQYF
-,TRBV2,CASREGTAYGYTF